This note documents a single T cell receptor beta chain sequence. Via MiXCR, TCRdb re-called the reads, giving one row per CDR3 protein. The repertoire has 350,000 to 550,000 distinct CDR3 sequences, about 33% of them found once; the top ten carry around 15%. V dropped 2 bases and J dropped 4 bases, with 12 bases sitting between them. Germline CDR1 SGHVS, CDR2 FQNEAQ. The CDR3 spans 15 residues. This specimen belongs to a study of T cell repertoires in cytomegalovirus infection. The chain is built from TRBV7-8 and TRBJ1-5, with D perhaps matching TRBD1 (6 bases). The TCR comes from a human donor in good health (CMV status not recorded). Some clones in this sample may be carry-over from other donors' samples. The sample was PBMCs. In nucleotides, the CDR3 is TGTGCCAGCAGCTTAAGAGACAGGAGGAATCAGCCCCAGCATTTT. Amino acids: CASSLRDRRNQPQHF.